This T cell receptor (beta chain) was documented in a study of sequential checkpoint blockade in melanoma. Looking at the study overall: Randomization was 1:1 between first-line nivolumab→ipilimumab and ipilimumab→nivolumab. Each arm's sequence ended with maintenance nivolumab.

Treatment here: randomized to nivolumab then ipilimumab (arm A) or the reverse (arm B). PBMC sorting kept live CD3+CD8+ cells without CD19 or CD56. TCRdb keeps only in-frame clones here, not all; method: immunoSEQ multiplex PCR. This table holds tens of thousands of clones, roughly 80% found once. This CDR3 has 15 residues. V was clipped by 4 bases and J by 4 bases; unmatched bases: 5. CDR1 is SGDLS, CDR2 YYNGEE, per germline. The source material was CD8+ T cells sorted from blood (inferred from file names), sampled from a patient given nivolumab and ipilimumab in sequence. V is TRBV9 and J is TRBJ2-7; TRBD2 matches at 13 bases. This TCR was sampled from a human donor with melanoma. CDR3 in amino acids: CASSPGTSGEYEQYF. The CDR3 DNA follows: TGTGCCAGCAGCCCCGGGACTAGCGGGGAGTACGAGCAGTACTTC.